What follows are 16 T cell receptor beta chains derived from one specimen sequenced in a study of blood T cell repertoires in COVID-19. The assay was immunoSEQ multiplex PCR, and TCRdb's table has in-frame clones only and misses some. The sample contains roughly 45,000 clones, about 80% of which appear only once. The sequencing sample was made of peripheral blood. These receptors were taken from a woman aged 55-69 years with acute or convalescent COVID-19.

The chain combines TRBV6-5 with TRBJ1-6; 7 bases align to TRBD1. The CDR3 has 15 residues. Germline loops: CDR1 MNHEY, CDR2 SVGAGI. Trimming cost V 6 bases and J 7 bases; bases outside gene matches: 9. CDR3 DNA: TGTGCCAGCAGACTGACAGGGCCCTCCAATTCACCCCTCCACTTT. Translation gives CASRLTGPSNSPLHF.

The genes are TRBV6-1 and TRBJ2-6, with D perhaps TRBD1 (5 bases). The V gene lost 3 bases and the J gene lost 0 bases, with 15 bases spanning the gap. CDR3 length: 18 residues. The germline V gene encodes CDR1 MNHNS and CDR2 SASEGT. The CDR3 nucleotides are TGTGCCAGCAGTGAGATAACAGGATTTCGCTCTGGGGCCAACGTCCTGACTTTC. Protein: CASSEITGFRSGANVLTF.

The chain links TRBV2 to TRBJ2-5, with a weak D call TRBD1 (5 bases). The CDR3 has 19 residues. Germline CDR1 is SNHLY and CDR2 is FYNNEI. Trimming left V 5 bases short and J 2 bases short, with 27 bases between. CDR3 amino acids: CASSITNMGRMMLQETQYF. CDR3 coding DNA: TGTGCCAGCAGTATAACCAACATGGGGCGGATGATGCTACAAGAGACCCAGTACTTC. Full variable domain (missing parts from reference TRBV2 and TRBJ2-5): EPEVTQTPSHQVTQMGQEVILRCVPISNHLYFYWYRQILGQKVEFLVSFYNNEISEKSEIFDDQFSVERPDGSNFTLKIRSTKLEDSAMYFCASSITNMGRMMLQETQYFGPGTRLLVL.

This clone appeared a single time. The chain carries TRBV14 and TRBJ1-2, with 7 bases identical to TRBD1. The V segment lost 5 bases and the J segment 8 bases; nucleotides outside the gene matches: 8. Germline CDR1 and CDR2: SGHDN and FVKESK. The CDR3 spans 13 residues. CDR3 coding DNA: TGTGCCAGCAGCGTAACAGGGGTTCGAGGCTACACCTTC. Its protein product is CASSVTGVRGYTF.

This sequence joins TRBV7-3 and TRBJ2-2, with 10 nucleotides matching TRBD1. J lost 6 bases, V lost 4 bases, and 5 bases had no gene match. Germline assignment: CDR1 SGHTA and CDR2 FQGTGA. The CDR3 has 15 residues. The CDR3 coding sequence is TGTGCCAGCAGCTCGACAGGGGGCGATTCCGGGGAGCTGTTTTTT. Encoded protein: CASSSTGGDSGELFF.

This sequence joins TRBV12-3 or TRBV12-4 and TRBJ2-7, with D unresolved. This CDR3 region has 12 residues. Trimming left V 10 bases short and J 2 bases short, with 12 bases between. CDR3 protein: CATAFVPYEQYF. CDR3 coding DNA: TGTGCCACCGCGTTTGTCCCCTACGAGCAGTACTTC.

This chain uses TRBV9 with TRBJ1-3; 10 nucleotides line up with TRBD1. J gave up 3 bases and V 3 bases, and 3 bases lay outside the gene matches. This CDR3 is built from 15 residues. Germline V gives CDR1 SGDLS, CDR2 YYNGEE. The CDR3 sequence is CASSAGQGVGNTIYF. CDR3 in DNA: TGTGCCAGCAGCGCTGGACAGGGGGTTGGAAACACCATATATTTT.

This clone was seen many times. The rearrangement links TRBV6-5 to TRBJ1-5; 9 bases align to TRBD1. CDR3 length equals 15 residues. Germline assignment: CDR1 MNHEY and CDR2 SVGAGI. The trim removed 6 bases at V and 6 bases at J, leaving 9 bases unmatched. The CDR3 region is CASRTGQGQSQPQHF. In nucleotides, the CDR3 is TGTGCCAGCAGAACGGGACAGGGACAGAGTCAGCCCCAGCATTTT.

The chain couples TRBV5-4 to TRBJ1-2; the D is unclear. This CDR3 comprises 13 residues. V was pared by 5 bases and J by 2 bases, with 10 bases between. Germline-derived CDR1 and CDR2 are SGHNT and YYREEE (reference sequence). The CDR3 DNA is TGTGCCAGCAGTTACACCGGGAACTATGGCTACACCTTC. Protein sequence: CASSYTGNYGYTF.

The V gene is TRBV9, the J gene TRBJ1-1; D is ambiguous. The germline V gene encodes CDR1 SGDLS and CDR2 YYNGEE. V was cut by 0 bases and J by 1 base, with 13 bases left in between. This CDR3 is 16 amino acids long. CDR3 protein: CASSVDGYPQNTEAFF. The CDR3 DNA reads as TGTGCCAGCAGCGTAGACGGGTACCCACAGAACACTGAAGCTTTCTTT. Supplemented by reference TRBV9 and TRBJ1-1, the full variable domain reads DSGVTQTPKHLITATGQRVTLRCSPRSGDLSVYWYQQSLDQGLQFLIQYYNGEERAKGNILERFSAQQFPDLHSELNLSSLELGDSALYFCASSVDGYPQNTEAFFGQGTRLTVV.

CDR3 loop: CASSPRQGNYGYTF. CDR3 in DNA: TGTGCCAGCAGTCCAAGACAGGGCAACTATGGCTACACCTTC. The V gene is TRBV27, the J gene TRBJ1-2, with 7 positions matching TRBD1. The CDR3 has 14 amino acids. Trimming removed 5 bases from V and 2 bases from J; junction bases left unmatched: 5. Per the germline V gene, CDR1 is MNHEY and CDR2 is SMNVEV (reference sequence).

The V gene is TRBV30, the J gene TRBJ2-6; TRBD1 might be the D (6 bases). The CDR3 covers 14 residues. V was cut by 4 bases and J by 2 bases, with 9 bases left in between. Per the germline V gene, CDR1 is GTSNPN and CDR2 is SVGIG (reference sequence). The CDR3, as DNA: TGTGCCTGGACCGAGGGGGCTGGGGCCAACGTCCTGACTTTC. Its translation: CAWTEGAGANVLTF.

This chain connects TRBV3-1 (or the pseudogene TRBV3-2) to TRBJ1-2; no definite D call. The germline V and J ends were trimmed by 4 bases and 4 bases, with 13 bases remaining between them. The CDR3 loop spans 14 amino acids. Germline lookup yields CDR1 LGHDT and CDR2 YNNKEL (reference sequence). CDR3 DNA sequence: TGTGCCAGCAGCCCCTCCGGGGATAGCTATGGCTACACCTTC. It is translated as CASSPSGDSYGYTF.

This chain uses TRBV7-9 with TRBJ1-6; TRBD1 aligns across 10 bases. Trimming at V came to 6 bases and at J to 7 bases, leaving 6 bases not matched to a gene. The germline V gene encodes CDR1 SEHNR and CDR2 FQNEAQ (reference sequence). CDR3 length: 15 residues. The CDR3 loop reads CASSPPGQGNSPLHF. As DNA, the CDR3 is TGTGCCAGCAGTCCCCCGGGACAGGGGAATTCACCCCTCCACTTT.

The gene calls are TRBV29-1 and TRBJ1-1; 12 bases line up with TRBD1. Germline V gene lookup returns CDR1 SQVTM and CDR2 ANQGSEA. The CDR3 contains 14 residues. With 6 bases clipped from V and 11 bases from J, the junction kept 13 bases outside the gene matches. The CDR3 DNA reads TGCAGCGTGAATACCGGGACAGGGGGCCATGGGGCTTTCTTT. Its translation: CSVNTGTGGHGAFF.

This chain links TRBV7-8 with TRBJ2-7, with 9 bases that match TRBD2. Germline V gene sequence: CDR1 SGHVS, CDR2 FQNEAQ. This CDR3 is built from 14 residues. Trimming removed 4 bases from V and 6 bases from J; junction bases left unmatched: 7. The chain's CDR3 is CASSYRLAEGEQYF. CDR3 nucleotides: TGTGCCAGCAGCTACAGACTAGCGGAGGGCGAGCAGTACTTC.